What follows are 32 T cell receptor beta chains derived from one specimen sequenced in a study of OX40 agonist ivuxolimab in advanced cancers. Here immunoSEQ multiplex PCR was the method, and the copy in TCRdb shows in-frame clones only, minus some. This table holds about 95,000 clones, 70% to 85% found once. The specimen comprised CD4+ or CD8+ T cells sorted from blood, sampled in a trial of the OX40 agonist ivuxolimab. These receptors were taken from an adult with an advanced solid tumor such as melanoma, head and neck, liver or kidney cancer.

The chain links TRBV28 to TRBJ2-5; a weak D match, TRBD2 (5 bases). In germline, CDR1 is MDHEN, CDR2 SYDVKM. This CDR3 comprises 14 residues. Between the trimmed V and J ends, which lost 5 bases and 2 bases, there was a span of 12 bases. CDR3 residues: CASSKGGQQETQYF. The CDR3 DNA sequence: TGTGCCAGCAGTAAAGGCGGGCAGCAAGAGACCCAGTACTTC.

The chain employs TRBV5-5 and TRBJ2-7; no firm D call. Germline V gives CDR1 SGHKS, CDR2 YYEKEE (reference sequence). V dropped 0 bases and J dropped 2 bases, with 6 bases sitting between them. This CDR3 spans 13 amino acids. CDR3 in DNA: TGTGCCAGCAGCTTGGGCGACCCCTACGAGCAGTACTTC. Translating gives CASSLGDPYEQYF. The full variable domain, rest sourced from reference TRBV5-5 and TRBJ2-7, is DAGVTQSPTHLIKTRGQQVTLRCSPISGHKSVSWYQQVLGQGPQFIFQYYEKEERGRGNFPDRFSARQFPNYSSELNVNALLLGDSALYLCASSLGDPYEQYFGPGTRLTVT.

This clone showed up just a few times. This chain connects TRBV4-2 to TRBJ1-1; maybe TRBD1 (5 bases). CDR1 is LGHNA, CDR2 YNFKEQ, per germline. This CDR3 contains 12 residues. V was clipped by 4 bases and J by 6 bases, with 9 bases between them. CDR3 loop: CASSPGGAEAFF. For the CDR3, the DNA is TGTGCCAGCAGCCCTGGGGGGGCTGAAGCTTTCTTT.

The genes are TRBV7-2 and TRBJ2-7, with no clear D. Germline V lookup: CDR1 SGHTA, CDR2 FQGNSA. The CDR3 has 12 amino acids. With 5 bases removed from V and 2 bases from J, the gap between germline ends came to 7 bases. The CDR3 is CASSRTTYEQYF. As DNA, the CDR3 is TGTGCCAGCAGCCGTACAACCTACGAGCAGTACTTC.

This chain links TRBV19 with TRBJ1-4, with 9 bases fitting TRBD1. V lost 8 bases, J lost 0 bases, and 10 bases stayed unmatched. This CDR3 is built from 17 residues. Germline V gene lookup returns CDR1 LNHDA and CDR2 SQIVND (reference sequence). For the CDR3, the DNA is TGTGCCAGTGCGACAGGGGGTTTGTCGGCAACTAATGAAAAACTGTTTTTT. Its protein product is CASATGGLSATNEKLFF.

The gene calls are TRBV10-3 and TRBJ2-3; D may be TRBD1 or TRBD2 (7 bases each). Deletions cut 2 bases from V and 6 bases from J, with 15 bases between. This CDR3 spans 15 amino acids. Germline lookup yields CDR1 ENHRY and CDR2 SYGVKD. The CDR3 protein is CAISESRGGPDTQYF. CDR3 in DNA: TGTGCCATCAGTGAGAGCAGGGGGGGGCCCGATACGCAGTATTTT.

The CDR3 loop is CAWSGAFNEQFF. The CDR3 DNA sequence: TGTGCCTGGAGTGGTGCGTTCAATGAGCAGTTCTTC. The rearrangement joins TRBV30 to TRBJ2-1; D gene ambiguous. Germline loops: CDR1 GTSNPN, CDR2 SVGIG (reference sequence). The V gene lost 1 base and the J gene lost 6 bases, with 7 bases spanning the gap. The CDR3 has 12 amino acids.

This clone was seen a handful of times. This sequence joins TRBV13 and TRBJ2-2; the match to TRBD1 covers 8 bases. CDR1 PRHDT and CDR2 FYEKMQ come from the germline V gene (reference sequence). The CDR3 loop spans 17 amino acids. The trim removed 0 bases at V and 5 bases at J, leaving 8 bases unmatched. The CDR3 reads CASSLGRTGQGTGELFF. DNA for the CDR3: TGTGCCAGCAGCTTAGGCCGGACAGGGCAAGGGACCGGGGAGCTGTTTTTT.

This clone was recorded once. The chain has TRBV5-4 and TRBJ1-3; D is perhaps TRBD1 (5 bases). With 5 bases removed from V and 0 bases from J, the gap between germline ends came to 15 bases. This CDR3 comprises 16 residues. Germline CDR1 SGHNT, CDR2 YYREEE (reference sequence). CDR3 nucleotides: TGTGCCAGCAGTCGAACCCCAGGGAGCTCTGGAAACACCATATATTTT. Translated, it gives CASSRTPGSSGNTIYF.

The rearrangement joins TRBV19 to TRBJ2-1; tentatively, D is TRBD2 (5 bases). Deletions cut 10 bases from V and 2 bases from J, with 12 bases between. CDR3 length: 13 residues. Germline CDR1 LNHDA, CDR2 SQIVND (reference sequence). The CDR3: CATGISAYNEQFF. CDR3 bases: TGTGCCACAGGAATTAGCGCCTACAATGAGCAGTTCTTC.

V and J are TRBV13 and TRBJ2-3; 8 bases match TRBD2. CDR1 PRHDT and CDR2 FYEKMQ come from the germline V gene (reference sequence). Trimming took 2 bases from V and 5 from J; bases not matched to a gene: 12. This CDR3 comprises 17 residues. The CDR3 nucleotides read TGTGCCAGCAGCTTATGGCGGGGGGAGAGCGGGATAGATACGCAGTATTTT. Protein product: CASSLWRGESGIDTQYF.

The CDR3 DNA is TGTGCCAGCGCCCGGGCAGCCTCGGGGGGGACCCAGTACTTC. Protein sequence: CASARAASGGTQYF. The rearrangement links TRBV11-2 to TRBJ2-5, with 7 nucleotides matching TRBD2. Germline CDR1 is SGHAT and CDR2 is FQNNGV. The CDR3 is 14 residues long. Trimming cost V 8 bases and J 7 bases; bases outside gene matches: 13.

This clone is a singleton in its sample. The chain recombines TRBV29-1 with TRBJ2-1; D might be TRBD1 or TRBD2, each matching 6 bases. The CDR3 consists of 12 residues. V lost 5 bases and J lost 7, with 12 bases in between. The germline CDR1 and CDR2 sequences are SQVTM and ANQGSEA. CDR3 region: CSVIRRGNEQFF. The CDR3 DNA sequence: TGCAGCGTTATCCGGAGGGGGAATGAGCAGTTCTTC.

This chain links TRBV9 with TRBJ2-3; TRBD2 agrees at 12 bases. This CDR3 has 18 residues. Per germline, CDR1 SGDLS and CDR2 YYNGEE. J lost 3 bases, V lost 2 bases, and 10 bases had no gene match. The CDR3 region has the DNA TGTGCCAGCAGCGTGGGAGCTAGCGGGAGGGCCGGTACAGATACGCAGTATTTT. Its protein is CASSVGASGRAGTDTQYF.

This clone was observed once. This rearrangement joins TRBV10-3 to TRBJ2-3, with D perhaps TRBD2 (5 bases). CDR3 size: 16 residues. In germline, CDR1 is ENHRY, CDR2 SYGVKD. The germline V and J ends were trimmed by 8 bases and 0 bases, with 18 bases remaining between them. CDR3 region: CAIGPAGDTSTDTQYF. DNA of the CDR3: TGTGCCATCGGTCCCGCGGGTGATACTAGCACAGATACGCAGTATTTT.

This chain connects TRBV10-3 to TRBJ2-3; D might be TRBD1 (6 bases). V was pared by 4 bases and J by 2 bases, with 10 bases between. Germline lookup yields CDR1 ENHRY and CDR2 SYGVKD. This CDR3 has 14 amino acids. The chain's CDR3 is CAISGGPYTDTQYF. The CDR3, as DNA: TGTGCCATCAGTGGGGGGCCCTACACAGATACGCAGTATTTT.

In DNA, the CDR3 is TGTGCCTGGAGGCGGGCAGGGGGGGGATTCTATGGCTACACCTTC. Protein: CAWRRAGGGFYGYTF. The chain couples TRBV30 to TRBJ1-2; 7 bases line up with TRBD1. Germline V gene data show CDR1 as GTSNPN and CDR2 as SVGIG (reference sequence). The CDR3 is made up of 15 amino acids. The ends lost 3 bases at V and 4 bases at J; junction bases unmatched: 11.

The J gene is TRBJ2-1, the V gene TRBV15, with D hard to call. Trimming shortened V by 0 bases and J by 1 base, and 10 bases separated the two germline ends. The V gene's germline CDR1 is LNHNV and CDR2 YYDKDF (reference sequence). The CDR3 is made up of 16 amino acids. This chain's CDR3 is CATSRDEVSSYNEQFF. DNA for the CDR3: TGTGCCACCAGCAGAGACGAGGTGTCGTCCTACAATGAGCAGTTCTTC.

This chain uses TRBV30 with TRBJ1-4; 9 bases are shared with TRBD1. Trimming at V came to 3 bases and at J to 7 bases, leaving 9 bases not matched to a gene. This CDR3 comprises 15 residues. Per the germline V gene, CDR1 is GTSNPN and CDR2 is SVGIG (reference sequence). Written as DNA, the CDR3 is TGTGCCTGGAGCACCACGGACAGGGGTGGTGAAAAACTGTTTTTT. Translation: CAWSTTDRGGEKLFF.

This clone was picked up one time. V and J are TRBV19 and TRBJ2-7; 11 bases are shared with TRBD1. CDR1 is LNHDA and CDR2 is SQIVND in the germline V gene (reference sequence). This CDR3 spans 17 amino acids. Trimming removed 4 bases from V and 1 base from J; junction bases left unmatched: 9. The chain's CDR3 is CASSTRRGQGVSYEQYF. Here the CDR3 DNA reads TGTGCCAGTAGTACCCGGAGGGGACAGGGGGTATCCTACGAGCAGTACTTC.

The rearrangement uses TRBV2 and TRBJ2-1; 10 bases agree with TRBD1. The CDR3 is 15 amino acids. The germline V gene has CDR1 SNHLY and CDR2 FYNNEI. Losses at the gene ends were 5 bases for V and 7 bases for J; bases not matched to a gene: 8. The CDR3 protein is CASSPPGTGVNEQFF. For the CDR3, the DNA is TGTGCCAGCAGTCCCCCCGGGACAGGGGTTAATGAGCAGTTCTTC.

Concerning this clone itself: This sample includes further DNA sequences coding for the same CDR3. The V gene is TRBV30, the J gene TRBJ2-1; TRBD2 aligns across 8 bases. The CDR3 totals 12 residues. Germline V gene lookup returns CDR1 GTSNPN and CDR2 SVGIG (reference sequence). The DNA for the CDR3 is TGTGTACTAGCGGACCGACGGGGTGAGCAGTTCTTC. Translated, it gives CVLADRRGEQFF.

This clone appeared a few times. V is TRBV7-2 and J is TRBJ2-5; D not resolved. V gave up 5 bases and J gave up 4 bases, with 11 bases separating them. This CDR3 has 13 amino acids. Germline-derived CDR1 and CDR2 are SGHTA and FQGNSA. The CDR3 loop is CASSLRPRETQYF. CDR3 nucleotides: TGTGCCAGCAGCCTAAGACCCCGAGAGACCCAGTACTTC.

The rearrangement uses TRBV7-9 and TRBJ2-1; no definite D call. Trimming removed 5 bases at V and 5 bases at J, with 10 bases between. The CDR3 consists of 13 residues. Germline V gives CDR1 SEHNR, CDR2 FQNEAQ (reference sequence). DNA of the CDR3: TGTGCCAGCAGCCCCCCCTCGGACAATGAGCAGTTCTTC. Translation gives CASSPPSDNEQFF.

This rearrangement joins TRBV27 to TRBJ2-7; the D is unclear. Germline-derived CDR1 and CDR2 are MNHEY and SMNVEV (reference sequence). The V and J ends lost 5 bases and 1 base respectively, with 9 bases between them. There are 13 residues in the CDR3. The chain's CDR3 is CASSRQPSYEQYF. The CDR3 coding sequence is TGTGCCAGCAGTAGGCAGCCGTCCTACGAGCAGTACTTC.

The chain carries TRBV19 and TRBJ2-2, with D maybe TRBD2 (6 bases). V was cut by 4 bases and J by 5 bases, with 17 bases left in between. CDR3 length equals 16 residues. Germline V gives CDR1 LNHDA, CDR2 SQIVND (reference sequence). CDR3 bases: TGTGCCAGTAGTACCAGATCTGGAGGGTATACCGGGGAGCTGTTTTTT. Translation: CASSTRSGGYTGELFF.

The rearrangement links TRBV27 to TRBJ1-5; maybe TRBD1 (6 bases). The CDR3 is 15 amino acids. Looked up from germline, CDR1 is MNHEY and CDR2 is SMNVEV (reference sequence). V lost 6 bases, J lost 4 bases, and 16 bases lay in between. CDR3 DNA sequence: TGTGCCAGCAGGATCGGGACACTGACAAATCAGCCCCAGCATTTT. As protein: CASRIGTLTNQPQHF.

DNA of the CDR3: TGCGCCAGCAGCCTACTACAGGGAATCTACAATGAGCAGTTCTTC. This encodes CASSLLQGIYNEQFF. J is TRBJ2-1 and V is TRBV4-1; TRBD1 might be the D (6 bases). This CDR3 contains 15 residues. The germline CDR1 and CDR2 sequences are MGHRA and YSYEKL. V dropped 4 bases and J dropped 3 bases, with 13 bases sitting between them.

The chain joins TRBV4-2 to TRBJ2-2, with 11 bases identical to TRBD2. Germline V gene data show CDR1 as LGHNA and CDR2 as YNFKEQ. This CDR3 has 19 amino acids. After removal of 0 bases from V and 5 bases from J, the junction contained 11 bases not matched to a gene. In DNA form, the CDR3 reads TGTGCCAGCAGCCAAGATCTTATCCGGAGACTAGCGGGAACCGGGGAGCTGTTTTTT. Translation gives CASSQDLIRRLAGTGELFF.

This clone was seen a single time. This sequence joins TRBV5-1 and TRBJ1-2; tentatively, D is TRBD1 (5 bases). This CDR3 has 12 amino acids. From germline, CDR1 is SGHRS and CDR2 YFSETQ. The germline V and J ends were trimmed by 4 bases and 5 bases, with 9 bases remaining between them. The CDR3 DNA follows: TGCGCCAGCAGCCAGACAGATTATGGCTACACCTTC. The encoded protein is CASSQTDYGYTF.

In nucleotides, the CDR3 is TGCGCCAGCAGCCACGGGACTAGCGGGAGATTTACCGGGGAGCTGTTTTTT. It yields the protein CASSHGTSGRFTGELFF. The chain uses TRBV4-1 and TRBJ2-2, with 14 bases matching TRBD2. The CDR3 has 17 amino acids. The V segment lost 3 bases and the J segment 5 bases; nucleotides outside the gene matches: 5. Germline loops: CDR1 MGHRA, CDR2 YSYEKL.

The genes are TRBV28 and TRBJ2-7, with 9 bases fitting TRBD1. Germline V CDR1 and CDR2: MDHEN, SYDVKM. This CDR3 is 15 amino acids long. With 3 bases clipped from V and 3 bases from J, the junction kept 6 bases outside the gene matches. CDR3 in amino acids: CASSFTGTGYYEQYF. DNA for the CDR3: TGTGCCAGCAGTTTCACCGGGACAGGGTACTACGAGCAGTACTTC.